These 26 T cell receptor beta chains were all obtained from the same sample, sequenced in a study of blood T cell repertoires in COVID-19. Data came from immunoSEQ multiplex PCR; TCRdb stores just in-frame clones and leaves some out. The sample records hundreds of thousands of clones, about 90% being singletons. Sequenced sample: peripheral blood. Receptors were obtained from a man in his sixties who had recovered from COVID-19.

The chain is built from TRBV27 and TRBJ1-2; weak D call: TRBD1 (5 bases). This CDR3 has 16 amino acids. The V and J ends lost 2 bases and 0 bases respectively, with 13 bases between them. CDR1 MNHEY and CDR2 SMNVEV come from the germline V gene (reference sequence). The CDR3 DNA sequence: TGTGCCAGCAGTTTAACAACAGGCCCAACTAACTATGGCTACACCTTC. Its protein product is CASSLTTGPTNYGYTF.

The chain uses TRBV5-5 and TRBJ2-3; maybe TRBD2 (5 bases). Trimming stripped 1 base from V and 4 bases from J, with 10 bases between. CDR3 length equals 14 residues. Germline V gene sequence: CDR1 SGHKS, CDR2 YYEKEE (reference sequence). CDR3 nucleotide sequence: TGTGCCAGCAGCTTGTCCCCCGGGGCAGATACGCAGTATTTT. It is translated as CASSLSPGADTQYF.

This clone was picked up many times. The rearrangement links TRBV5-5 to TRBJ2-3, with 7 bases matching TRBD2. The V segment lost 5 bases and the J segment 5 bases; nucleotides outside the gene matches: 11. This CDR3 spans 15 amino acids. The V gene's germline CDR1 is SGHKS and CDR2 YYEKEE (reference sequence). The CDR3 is CASRRLLATRDTQYF. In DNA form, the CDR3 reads TGTGCCAGCAGACGACTACTAGCGACAAGAGATACGCAGTATTTT.

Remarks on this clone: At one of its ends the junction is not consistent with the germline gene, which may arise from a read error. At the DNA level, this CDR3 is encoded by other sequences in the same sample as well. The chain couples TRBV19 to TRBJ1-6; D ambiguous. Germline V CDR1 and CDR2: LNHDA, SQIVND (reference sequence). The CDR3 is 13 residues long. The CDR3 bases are TGTGCTAGTAGTATAGATAGTCGTTCACCCCTCCACTTT. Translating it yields CASSIDSRSPLHF.

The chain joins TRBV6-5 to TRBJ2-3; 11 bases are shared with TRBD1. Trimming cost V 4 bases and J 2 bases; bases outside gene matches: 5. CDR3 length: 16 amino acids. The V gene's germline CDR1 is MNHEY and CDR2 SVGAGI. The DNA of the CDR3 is TGTGCCAGCAGTTCAGGGACAGGGGGTTCCACAGATACGCAGTATTTT. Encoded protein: CASSSGTGGSTDTQYF.

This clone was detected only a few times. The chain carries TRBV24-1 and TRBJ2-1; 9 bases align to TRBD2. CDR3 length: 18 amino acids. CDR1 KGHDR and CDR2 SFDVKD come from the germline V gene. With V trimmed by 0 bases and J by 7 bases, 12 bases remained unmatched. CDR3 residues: CATSDLPPPSGDGNEQFF. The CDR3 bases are TGTGCCACCAGTGATTTGCCCCCTCCTAGCGGGGATGGGAATGAGCAGTTCTTC.

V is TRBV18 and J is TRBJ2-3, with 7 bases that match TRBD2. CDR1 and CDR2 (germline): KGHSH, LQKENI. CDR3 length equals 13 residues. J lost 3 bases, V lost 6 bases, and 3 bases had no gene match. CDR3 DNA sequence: TGTGCCAGCTCCTTCGGGGGGACAGATACGCAGTATTTT. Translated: CASSFGGTDTQYF.

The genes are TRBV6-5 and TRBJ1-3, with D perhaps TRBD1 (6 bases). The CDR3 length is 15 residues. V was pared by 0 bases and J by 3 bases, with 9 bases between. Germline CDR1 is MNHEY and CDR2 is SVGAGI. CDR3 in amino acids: CASSYSGQNGNTIYF. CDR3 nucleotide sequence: TGTGCCAGCAGTTACTCTGGACAGAATGGAAACACCATATATTTT.

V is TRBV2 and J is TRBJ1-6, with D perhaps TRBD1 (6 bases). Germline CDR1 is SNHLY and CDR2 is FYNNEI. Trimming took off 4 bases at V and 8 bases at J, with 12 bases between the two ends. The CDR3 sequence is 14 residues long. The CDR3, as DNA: TGTGCCAGCAGTGTCCAGGGGACGGATTCACCCCTCCACTTT. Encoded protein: CASSVQGTDSPLHF.

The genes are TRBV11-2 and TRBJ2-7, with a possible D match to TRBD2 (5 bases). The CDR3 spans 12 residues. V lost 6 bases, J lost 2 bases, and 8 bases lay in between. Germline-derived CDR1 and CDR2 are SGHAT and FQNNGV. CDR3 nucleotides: TGTGCCAGCAGGGAGGATACCTACGAGCAGTACTTC. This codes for CASREDTYEQYF.

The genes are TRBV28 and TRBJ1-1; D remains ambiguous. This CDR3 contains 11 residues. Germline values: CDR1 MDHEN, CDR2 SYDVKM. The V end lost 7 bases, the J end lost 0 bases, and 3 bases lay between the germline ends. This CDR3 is CASTMNTEAFF. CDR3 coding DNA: TGTGCCAGCACCATGAACACTGAAGCTTTCTTT.

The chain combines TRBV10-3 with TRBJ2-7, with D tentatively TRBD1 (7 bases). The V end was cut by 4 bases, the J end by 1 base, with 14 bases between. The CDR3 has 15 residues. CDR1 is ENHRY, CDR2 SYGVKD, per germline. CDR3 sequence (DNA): TGTGCCATCAGTGGGACTAACAGGGGTTCCTACGAGCAGTACTTC. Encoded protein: CAISGTNRGSYEQYF.

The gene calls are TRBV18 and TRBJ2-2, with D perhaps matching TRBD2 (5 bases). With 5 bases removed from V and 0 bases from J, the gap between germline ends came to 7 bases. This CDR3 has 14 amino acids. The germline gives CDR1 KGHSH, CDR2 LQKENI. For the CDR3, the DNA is TGTGCCAGCTCAGGACTTACGAACACCGGGGAGCTGTTTTTT. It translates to CASSGLTNTGELFF.

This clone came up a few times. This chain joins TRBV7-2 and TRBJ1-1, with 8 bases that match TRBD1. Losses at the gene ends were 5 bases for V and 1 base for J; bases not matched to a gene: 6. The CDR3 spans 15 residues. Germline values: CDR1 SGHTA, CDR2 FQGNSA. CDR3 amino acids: CASSPRDRTNTEAFF. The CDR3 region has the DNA TGTGCCAGCAGCCCCCGGGACAGGACGAACACTGAAGCTTTCTTT.

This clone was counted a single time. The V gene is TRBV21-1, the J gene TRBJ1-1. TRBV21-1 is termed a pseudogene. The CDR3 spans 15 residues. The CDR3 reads CASSKEAVISTEAFF. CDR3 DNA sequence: TGTGCCAGCAGCAAAGAGGCGGTAATAAGCACTGAAGCTTTCTTT.

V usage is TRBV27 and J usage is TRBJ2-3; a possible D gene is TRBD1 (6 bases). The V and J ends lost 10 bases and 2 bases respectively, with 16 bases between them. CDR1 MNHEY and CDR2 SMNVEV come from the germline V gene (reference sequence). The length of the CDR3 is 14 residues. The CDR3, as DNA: TGTGCCACCTCCCGGGACAAAAACACAGATACGCAGTATTTT. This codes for CATSRDKNTDTQYF.

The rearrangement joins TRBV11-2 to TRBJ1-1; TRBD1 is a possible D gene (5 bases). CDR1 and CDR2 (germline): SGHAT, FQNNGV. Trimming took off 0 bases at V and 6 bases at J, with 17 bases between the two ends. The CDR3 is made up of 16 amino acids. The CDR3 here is CASSLEGGGLGSEAFF. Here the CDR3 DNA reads TGTGCCAGCAGCTTAGAGGGGGGGGGTCTTGGCTCTGAAGCTTTCTTT. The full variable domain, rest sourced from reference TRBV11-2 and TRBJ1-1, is EAGVAQSPRYKIIEKRQSVAFWCNPISGHATLYWYQQILGQGPKLLIQFQNNGVVDDSQLPKDRFSAERLKGVDSTLKIQPAKLEDSAVYLCASSLEGGGLGSEAFFGQGTRLTVV.

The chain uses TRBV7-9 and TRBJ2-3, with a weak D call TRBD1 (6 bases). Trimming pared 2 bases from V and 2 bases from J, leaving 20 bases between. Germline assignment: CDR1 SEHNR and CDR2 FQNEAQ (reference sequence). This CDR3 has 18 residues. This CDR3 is CASSLRETGVGYTDTQYF. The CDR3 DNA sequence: TGTGCCAGCAGCTTACGCGAGACAGGTGTGGGCTACACAGATACGCAGTATTTT.

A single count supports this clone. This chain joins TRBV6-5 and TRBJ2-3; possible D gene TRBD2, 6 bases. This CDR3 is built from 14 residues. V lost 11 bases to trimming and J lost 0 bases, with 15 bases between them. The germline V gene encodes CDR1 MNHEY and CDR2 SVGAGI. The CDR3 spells CAVRNGLSTDTQYF. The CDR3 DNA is TGTGCCGTTCGGAATGGACTAAGCACAGATACGCAGTATTTT.

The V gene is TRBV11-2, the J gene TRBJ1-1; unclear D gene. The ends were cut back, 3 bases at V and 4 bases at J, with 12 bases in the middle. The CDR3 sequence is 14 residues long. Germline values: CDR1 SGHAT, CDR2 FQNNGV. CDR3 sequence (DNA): TGTGCCAGCAGCTTCCGGCCCTCGGGCACTGAAGCTTTCTTT. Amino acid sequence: CASSFRPSGTEAFF.

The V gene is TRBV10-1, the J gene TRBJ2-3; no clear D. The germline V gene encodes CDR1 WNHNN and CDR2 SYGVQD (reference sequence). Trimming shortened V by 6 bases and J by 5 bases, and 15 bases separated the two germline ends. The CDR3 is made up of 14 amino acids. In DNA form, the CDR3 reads TGCGCCAGCAGCGAACAACTGACGGGAGATACGCAGTATTTT. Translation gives CASSEQLTGDTQYF.

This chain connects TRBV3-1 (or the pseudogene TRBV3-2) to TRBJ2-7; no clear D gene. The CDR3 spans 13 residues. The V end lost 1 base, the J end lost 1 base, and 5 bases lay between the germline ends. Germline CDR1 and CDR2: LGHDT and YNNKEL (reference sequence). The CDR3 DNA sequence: TGTGCCAGCAGCCAAGTCGGGTCCTACGAGCAGTACGTC. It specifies CASSQVGSYEQYV.

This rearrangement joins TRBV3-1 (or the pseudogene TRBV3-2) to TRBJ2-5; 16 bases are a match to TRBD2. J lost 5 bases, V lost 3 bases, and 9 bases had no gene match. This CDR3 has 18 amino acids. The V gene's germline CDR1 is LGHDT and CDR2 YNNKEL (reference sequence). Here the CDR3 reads CASSQGSPGLAGGETQYF. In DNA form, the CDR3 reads TGTGCCAGCAGCCAGGGATCACCGGGACTAGCGGGAGGGGAGACCCAGTACTTC.

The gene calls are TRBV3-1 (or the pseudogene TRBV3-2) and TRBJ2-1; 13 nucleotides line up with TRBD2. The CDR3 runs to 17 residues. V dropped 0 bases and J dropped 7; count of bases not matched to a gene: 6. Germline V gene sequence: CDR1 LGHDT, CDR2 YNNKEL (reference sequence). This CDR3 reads CASSQDVTSGGNNEQFF. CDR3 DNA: TGTGCCAGCAGCCAAGACGTGACTAGCGGGGGGAATAATGAGCAGTTCTTC.

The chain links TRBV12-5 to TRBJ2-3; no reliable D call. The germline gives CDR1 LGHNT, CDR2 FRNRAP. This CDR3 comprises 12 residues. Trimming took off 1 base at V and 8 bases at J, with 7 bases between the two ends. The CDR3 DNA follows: TGTGCTAGTGGTTTGGAGCGTGGTACGCAGTATTTT. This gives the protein CASGLERGTQYF. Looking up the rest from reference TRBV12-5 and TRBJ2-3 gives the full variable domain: DARVTQTPRHKVTEMGQEVTMRCQPILGHNTVFWYRQTMMQGLELLAYFRNRAPLDDSGMPKDRFSAEMPDATLATLKIQPSEPRDSAVYFCASGLERGTQYFGPGTRLTVL.

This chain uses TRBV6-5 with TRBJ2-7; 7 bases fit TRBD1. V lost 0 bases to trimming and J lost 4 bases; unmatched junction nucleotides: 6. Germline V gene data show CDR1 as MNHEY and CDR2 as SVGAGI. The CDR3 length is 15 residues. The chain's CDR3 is CASSYSEGGRYEQYF. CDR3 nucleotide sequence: TGTGCCAGCAGTTACTCGGAAGGGGGCAGGTACGAGCAGTACTTC.